This record concerns one T cell receptor beta chain sequence. This sample was included in a study of spatial heterogeneity in lung cancer. TCRdb analysed the 5' RACE reads with MiXCR anew, one entry per CDR3 protein. The sample yields fewer than 45,000 distinct CDR3 sequences, less than 9% seen once. Documented time point: sample taken at primary tumor resection. Samples were obtained from about 72 donors, all untreated early-stage non-small cell lung cancer patients. Extraction of whole RNA from tumor, nontumor lung or frozen PBMC preceded unsorted sequencing. Germline CDR1 is SGHNT and CDR2 is YYREEE (reference sequence). V was cut by 0 bases and J by 2 bases, with 11 bases left in between. The CDR3 sequence is 16 residues long.

The clonotype originates from a female donor with early-stage non-small cell lung cancer. The input for sequencing was PBMCs, taken at surgery. This chain links TRBV5-4 with TRBJ2-2; tentatively, D is TRBD2 (5 bases). The CDR3 is CASSLGLARNTGELFF. CDR3 DNA sequence: TGTGCCAGCAGCTTGGGTTTAGCGCGTAACACCGGGGAGCTGTTTTTT.